Below, one T cell receptor (beta chain) is given with its context. No antigen is known for it. The data stem from a study of early T cells in non-severe SARS-CoV-2 infection. Study results and caveats: Lookups in VDJdb leaned toward anti-spike CD8 responses and missed private and CD4 specificities.

Tagging with unique molecular identifiers was applied to individual cDNA molecules. Each CDR3 protein is one row after TCRdb ran MiXCR on the 5' RACE reads. Found here are 98,000 or so distinct CDR3 sequences, 12% of them singletons; the top ten hold 3% to 3.5%. The CDR3 sequence is 12 residues long. The V gene lost 3 bases and the J gene lost 9 bases, with 9 bases spanning the gap. Germline V gene lookup returns CDR1 GTSNPN and CDR2 SVGIG (reference sequence). The rearrangement uses TRBV30 and TRBJ1-6; D unresolved. Sequenced sample: whole blood. This TCR was recovered from an adult who was a healthcare worker with PCR-confirmed SARS-CoV-2 infection or an uninfected control (not recorded which). In DNA form, the CDR3 reads TGTGCCTGGAGCCTAAGCGGTTCACCCCTCCACTTT. Amino acid sequence: CAWSLSGSPLHF.